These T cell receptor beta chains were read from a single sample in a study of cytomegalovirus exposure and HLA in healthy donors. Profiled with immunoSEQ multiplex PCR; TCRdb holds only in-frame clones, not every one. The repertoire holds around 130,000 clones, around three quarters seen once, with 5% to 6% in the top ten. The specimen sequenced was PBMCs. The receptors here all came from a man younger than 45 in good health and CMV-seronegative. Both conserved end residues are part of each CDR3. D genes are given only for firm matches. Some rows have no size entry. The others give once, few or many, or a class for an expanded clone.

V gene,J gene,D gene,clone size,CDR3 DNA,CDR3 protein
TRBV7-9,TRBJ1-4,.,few,TGTGCCAGCAGCCCCGGGAATGGGTACTCCCGCGCAACTAATGAAAAACTGTTTTTT,CASSPGNGYSRATNEKLFF
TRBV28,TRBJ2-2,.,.,TGTGCCAGCATCGACACGAGCACCGGGGAGCTGTTTTTT,CASIDTSTGELFF
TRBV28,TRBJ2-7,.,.,TGTGCCAGCAGTTCCCTGGGGCCATCCTACGAGCAGTACTTC,CASSSLGPSYEQYF
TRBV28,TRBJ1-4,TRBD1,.,TGTGCCAGCAGTCCACAGGGGGCTGGAACTAATGAAAAACTGTTTTTT,CASSPQGAGTNEKLFF
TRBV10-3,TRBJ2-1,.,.,TGTGCCATCAAACTAGCAGACAATGAGCAGTTCTTC,CAIKLADNEQFF
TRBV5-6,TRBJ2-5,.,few,TGTGCCAGCAGCTCCAGGGGTCTTCTACAAGAGACCCAGTACTTC,CASSSRGLLQETQYF
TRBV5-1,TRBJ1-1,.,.,TGCGCCAGCAGCTTGGCATCCAGGGGAACTGAAGCTTTCTTT,CASSLASRGTEAFF
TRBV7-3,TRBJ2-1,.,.,TGTGCCAGCAGCTTAGGAGACAATGAGCAGTTCTTC,CASSLGDNEQFF
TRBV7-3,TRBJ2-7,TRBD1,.,TGTGCCAGCAGCTTAGAGGGGGCGGGCGAGCAGTACTTC,CASSLEGAGEQYF
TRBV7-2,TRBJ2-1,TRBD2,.,TGTGCCAGCAGCTCGCTAGCGGGAGGGCCGGATGAGCAGTTCTTC,CASSSLAGGPDEQFF
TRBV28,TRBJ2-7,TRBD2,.,TGTGCCAGCAGTTTAGGGAAGCGGGGGTTCGGCCACGAGCAGTACTTC,CASSLGKRGFGHEQYF
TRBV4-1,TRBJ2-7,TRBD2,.,TGCGCCAGCAGCCGATCACTAGCGGGAGCCTCCGAGCAGTACTTC,CASSRSLAGASEQYF
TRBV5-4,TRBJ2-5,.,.,TGTGCCAGCAGCACAGGGAGCCTTCAACAAGAGACCCAGTACTTC,CASSTGSLQQETQYF
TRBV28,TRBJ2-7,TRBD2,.,TGTGCCAGCGAAGGGACTAGCGGGACCTACGAGCAGTACTTC,CASEGTSGTYEQYF
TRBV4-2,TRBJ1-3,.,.,TGTGCCAGCAGCCAAGCCCTGTCCTCTGGAAACACCATATATTTT,CASSQALSSGNTIYF
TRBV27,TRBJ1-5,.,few,TGTGCCAGCAGATCGACAGGCGGCAATCAGCCCCAGCATTTT,CASRSTGGNQPQHF
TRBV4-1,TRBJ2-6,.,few,TGCGCCAGCAGCCAAGATGAGGGAACAGGGGCCAACGTCCTGACTTTC,CASSQDEGTGANVLTF
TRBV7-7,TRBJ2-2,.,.,TGTGCTAGCAGCCAGTGGGGCAACACCGGGGAGCTGTTTTTT,CASSQWGNTGELFF
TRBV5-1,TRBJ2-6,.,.,TGCGCCAGCAGCCAGGGTGGTCGAGCCGTCCTGACTTTC,CASSQGGRAVLTF
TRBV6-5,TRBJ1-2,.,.,TGTGCCAGCAGTTACTCAAGCGATCCTAACTATGGCTACACCTTC,CASSYSSDPNYGYTF
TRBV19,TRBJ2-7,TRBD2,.,TGTGCCAGTAGTGGACTAGCGACGAGCTCCTACGAGCAGTACTTC,CASSGLATSSYEQYF
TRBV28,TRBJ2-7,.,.,TGTGCCAGCAGTCTCACCTCTCAGGGATACGAGCAGTACTTC,CASSLTSQGYEQYF
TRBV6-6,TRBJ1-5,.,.,TGTGCCAGCATGGCCGGATGGGGGGATCAGCCCCAGCATTTT,CASMAGWGDQPQHF